Below, 21 T cell receptor beta chains from the same sample are listed, as sequenced in a study of shared clonotypes between healthy human individuals. The table came from immunoSEQ multiplex PCR; TCRdb's copy has only in-frame clones and leaves some out. The table lists over 300,000 clones, roughly 87% of them singletons. The sample consisted of memory CD8+ T cells sorted from blood. Described subset: CD45RO+ cells pooled with CCR7-negative TemRA cells. Source of these receptors: a man aged 18 to 35 in good health.

The V gene is TRBV28, the J gene TRBJ2-7; D is unclear. The CDR3 runs to 13 residues. In germline, CDR1 is MDHEN, CDR2 SYDVKM. Trimming took off 6 bases at V and 0 bases at J, with 9 bases between the two ends. The CDR3 DNA follows: TGTGCCAGCAGGGCATTGGCCTCCTACGAGCAGTACTTC. Its protein is CASRALASYEQYF.

The chain couples TRBV10-1 to TRBJ2-2, with TRBD2 as a possible D gene (6 bases). The CDR3 is 13 residues long. V dropped 8 bases and J dropped 4 bases, with 11 bases sitting between them. Germline V CDR1 and CDR2: WNHNN, SYGVQD (reference sequence). CDR3 DNA: TGCGCCAGCTCCCCCGGGGGCACCGGGGAGCTGTTTTTT. This encodes CASSPGGTGELFF.

This clone was seen ten or more times. The V gene is TRBV9, the J gene TRBJ2-2; 7 bases map to TRBD1. The CDR3 contains 13 residues. The trim removed 3 bases at V and 6 bases at J, leaving 2 bases unmatched. CDR1 is SGDLS, CDR2 YYNGEE, per germline. CDR3 sequence reads: CASSAQGAGELFF. The CDR3 bases are TGTGCCAGCAGCGCCCAGGGGGCCGGGGAGCTGTTTTTT.

This chain uses TRBV4-1 with TRBJ1-1; maybe TRBD1 (5 bases). Germline-derived CDR1 and CDR2 are MGHRA and YSYEKL. This CDR3 is 13 amino acids long. V lost 3 bases and J 4 bases, leaving 9 bases between the germline ends. The DNA for the CDR3 is TGCGCCAGCAGCCAGGGGGTAAGCACTGAAGCTTTCTTT. This sequence encodes CASSQGVSTEAFF.

The chain joins TRBV13 to TRBJ1-6; 7 bases fit TRBD1. The J segment lost 9 bases and the V segment lost 0 bases, leaving 11 bases of the junction unmatched. Germline CDR1 and CDR2: PRHDT and FYEKMQ (reference sequence). The CDR3 runs 17 residues. CDR3 DNA sequence: TGTGCCAGCAGCTTAGGTTTCGACGACAGGGTATTTTCACCCCTCCACTTT. Translation gives CASSLGFDDRVFSPLHF.

The V gene is TRBV7-6, the J gene TRBJ1-5; tentative D call: TRBD1 (5 bases). Germline V gene lookup returns CDR1 SGHVS and CDR2 FNYEAQ. The CDR3 is made up of 16 amino acids. Trimming took off 4 bases at V and 0 bases at J, with 13 bases between the two ends. The CDR3, as DNA: TGTGCCAGCAGCTCGCAGGGAGGATATAGCAATCAGCCCCAGCATTTT. Protein: CASSSQGGYSNQPQHF.

The rearrangement joins TRBV7-2 to TRBJ2-3, with D possibly matching TRBD2 (6 bases). Trimming shortened V by 0 bases and J by 4 bases, and 11 bases separated the two germline ends. CDR1 SGHTA and CDR2 FQGNSA come from the germline V gene. The CDR3 extends over 15 amino acids. The CDR3, as DNA: TGTGCCAGCAGCTTAGCTGCCAGGAGGGCAGATACGCAGTATTTT. Protein sequence: CASSLAARRADTQYF.

In DNA, the CDR3 is TGTGCCAGCAGTGCTCTCACGTCTGGGGCCAACGTCCTGACTTTC. Amino acid sequence: CASSALTSGANVLTF. This chain uses TRBV2 with TRBJ2-6, with D unresolved. CDR1 SNHLY and CDR2 FYNNEI come from the germline V gene. Trimming stripped 4 bases from V and 1 base from J, with 8 bases between. CDR3 size: 15 residues. The whole variable domain, remainder taken from reference TRBV2 and TRBJ2-6, is EPEVTQTPSHQVTQMGQEVILRCVPISNHLYFYWYRQILGQKVEFLVSFYNNEISEKSEIFDDQFSVERPDGSNFTLKIRSTKLEDSAMYFCASSALTSGANVLTFGAGSRLTVL.

The gene calls are TRBV18 and TRBJ2-5; D gene uncertain. This CDR3 has 16 residues. The germline V gene has CDR1 KGHSH and CDR2 LQKENI. The germline V and J ends were trimmed by 8 bases and 0 bases, with 19 bases remaining between them. In DNA form, the CDR3 reads TGTGCCAGCCGTGGTGGGGTTTCACCGTACCAAGAGACCCAGTACTTC. Amino acids: CASRGGVSPYQETQYF.

The chain recombines TRBV6-5 with TRBJ2-3; either TRBD1 or TRBD2 may supply D (5 bases each). The length of the CDR3 is 15 residues. Germline values: CDR1 MNHEY, CDR2 SVGAGI. V was clipped by 5 bases and J by 5 bases, with 17 bases between them. In DNA form, the CDR3 reads TGTGCCAGCAGTCAGATGGGGGACGTGAGAGATACGCAGTATTTT. Its translation is CASSQMGDVRDTQYF.

This chain's CDR3 is CASSEGGRAREAFF. Written as DNA, the CDR3 is TGCGCCAGCAGTGAGGGAGGCAGGGCCAGAGAGGCTTTCTTT. The chain has TRBV10-2 and TRBJ1-1; D possibly corresponds to TRBD1 (5 bases). CDR3 length equals 14 residues. V was trimmed by 2 bases and J by 11 bases, leaving 18 bases between them. Germline V CDR1 and CDR2: WSHSY, SAAADI.

The chain carries TRBV9 and TRBJ2-2; TRBD2 might be the D (5 bases). CDR1 is SGDLS and CDR2 is YYNGEE in the germline V gene. Trimming removed 7 bases at V and 1 base at J, with 8 bases between. This CDR3 has 13 residues. CDR3 coding DNA: TGTGCCAGCGCCGCGGGGAACACCGGGGAGCTGTTTTTT. Its protein is CASAAGNTGELFF.

This clone was seen a single time. The chain has TRBV4-1 and TRBJ2-4; D may be TRBD1 (6 bases). The CDR3 consists of 14 residues. V gave up 4 bases and J gave up 8 bases, with 15 bases separating them. Germline lookup yields CDR1 MGHRA and CDR2 YSYEKL. This chain's CDR3 is CASSLTGPRDIQYF. CDR3 coding DNA: TGCGCCAGCAGCCTGACAGGCCCACGGGACATTCAGTACTTC.

The chain joins TRBV27 to TRBJ2-5, with a possible D match to TRBD2 (7 bases). The CDR3 loop spans 16 amino acids. The V and J ends lost 5 bases and 2 bases respectively, with 18 bases between them. Germline values: CDR1 MNHEY, CDR2 SMNVEV (reference sequence). CDR3 sequence (DNA): TGTGCCAGCAGTCCCGGGACAAAGGGGGGGCAAGAGACCCAGTACTTC. Protein: CASSPGTKGGQETQYF.

The rearrangement links TRBV5-4 to TRBJ2-5; 12 positions match TRBD2. The V and J ends lost 7 bases and 3 bases, in that order; junction bases with no gene match: 10. The CDR3 runs 16 residues. In germline, CDR1 is SGHNT, CDR2 YYREEE (reference sequence). The CDR3 protein is CASGLRRLAGEETQYF. The CDR3 region has the DNA TGTGCCAGCGGACTCCGGAGACTAGCGGGAGAAGAGACCCAGTACTTC.

The chain couples TRBV7-2 to TRBJ2-7; D is unclear. The germline gives CDR1 SGHTA, CDR2 FQGNSA. This CDR3 comprises 13 residues. Trimming removed 5 bases at V and 4 bases at J, with 12 bases between. This CDR3 reads CASSPSLVYEQYF. CDR3 DNA sequence: TGTGCCAGCAGCCCCTCCCTAGTTTACGAGCAGTACTTC.

For the CDR3, the DNA is TGCGCCAGCAGCCACCGGCGAGGAGAGGACGAGCAGTACTTC. Its translation: CASSHRRGEDEQYF. The chain combines TRBV4-1 with TRBJ2-7; unclear D gene. V dropped 3 bases and J dropped 5 bases, with 14 bases sitting between them. The CDR3 is made up of 14 amino acids. From germline, CDR1 is MGHRA and CDR2 YSYEKL.

The chain employs TRBV7-9 and TRBJ2-4; TRBD2 matches 11 bases. CDR3 length: 16 amino acids. V shed 5 bases and J 3 bases; nucleotides not matched to a gene: 6. In germline, CDR1 is SEHNR, CDR2 FQNEAQ (reference sequence). The CDR3: CASSATSGDGKNIQYF. CDR3 coding DNA: TGTGCCAGCAGCGCGACTAGCGGGGATGGCAAAAACATTCAGTACTTC. Looking up the rest from reference TRBV7-9 and TRBJ2-4 gives the full variable domain: DTGVSQNPRHKITKRGQNVTFRCDPISEHNRLYWYRQTLGQGPEFLTYFQNEAQLEKSRLLSDRFSAERPKGSFSTLEIQRTEQGDSAMYLCASSATSGDGKNIQYFGAGTRLSVL.

The chain has TRBV28 and TRBJ2-3; TRBD2 agrees at 8 bases. CDR1 is MDHEN and CDR2 is SYDVKM in the germline V gene. V shed 5 bases, J shed 2 bases, and the junction held 9 bases outside the gene matches. The CDR3 is made up of 16 amino acids. CDR3 region: CASSPFGSGDTDTQYF. The CDR3 DNA reads TGTGCCAGCAGTCCGTTTGGTAGCGGGGACACAGATACGCAGTATTTT.

On this clone: The sample holds other DNA sequences that translate to the same CDR3. The J gene is TRBJ1-2, the V gene TRBV27; a possible D gene is TRBD1 (5 bases). From germline, CDR1 is MNHEY and CDR2 SMNVEV (reference sequence). Trimming stripped 3 bases from V and 4 bases from J, with 9 bases between. This CDR3 is 13 amino acids long. DNA of the CDR3: TGTGCCAGCAGTTTTGGTCAGGGCTATGGCTACACCTTC. Translated, it gives CASSFGQGYGYTF.

This clone was recorded only once. The chain is built from TRBV9 and TRBJ1-3; no definite D call. The CDR3 loop spans 14 amino acids. The V end lost 0 bases, the J end lost 3 bases, and 7 bases lay between the germline ends. From germline, CDR1 is SGDLS and CDR2 YYNGEE. As DNA, the CDR3 is TGTGCCAGCAGCGTAGTATCCGGTGGAAACACCATATATTTT. It encodes CASSVVSGGNTIYF.